This T cell receptor beta chain was obtained from a study of OX40 agonist ivuxolimab in advanced cancers. The CDR3 has 20 amino acids. Germline lookup yields CDR1 SNHLY and CDR2 FYNNEI. The V end lost 5 bases, the J end lost 0 bases, and 23 bases lay between the germline ends. Only in-frame clones appear in the TCRdb table, and some are missing; sequencing was by immunoSEQ multiplex PCR. The data show some 61,000 clones, roughly 90% seen once. The V and J genes are TRBV2 and TRBJ2-6; D is possibly TRBD1 or TRBD2 (5 bases each). The sequence derives from an adult with an advanced solid tumor such as melanoma, head and neck, liver or kidney cancer. The sequenced sample was CD4+ or CD8+ T cells sorted from blood, obtained in a trial of the OX40 agonist ivuxolimab. The CDR3 nucleotides read TGTGCCAGCAGTCAGGGTGGGCTCCTGGACTCTCTCTCTGGGGCCAACGTCCTGACTTTC. Protein sequence: CASSQGGLLDSLSGANVLTF. Using reference TRBV2 and TRBJ2-6 for the parts outside the CDR3, the full variable domain is EPEVTQTPSHQVTQMGQEVILRCVPISNHLYFYWYRQILGQKVEFLVSFYNNEISEKSEIFDDQFSVERPDGSNFTLKIRSTKLEDSAMYFCASSQGGLLDSLSGANVLTFGAGSRLTVL.